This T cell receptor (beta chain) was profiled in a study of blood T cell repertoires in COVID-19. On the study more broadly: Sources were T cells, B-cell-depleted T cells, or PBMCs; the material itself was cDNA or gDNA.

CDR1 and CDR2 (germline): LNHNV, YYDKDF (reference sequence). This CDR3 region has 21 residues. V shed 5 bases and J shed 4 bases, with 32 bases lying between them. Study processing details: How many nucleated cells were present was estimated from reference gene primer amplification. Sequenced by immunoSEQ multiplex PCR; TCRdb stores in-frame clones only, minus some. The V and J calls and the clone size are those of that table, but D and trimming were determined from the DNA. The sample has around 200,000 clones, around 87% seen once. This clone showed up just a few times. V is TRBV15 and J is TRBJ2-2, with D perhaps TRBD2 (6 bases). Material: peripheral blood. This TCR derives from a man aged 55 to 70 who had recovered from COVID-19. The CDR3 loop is CATSSRTGTGALGGGTGELFF. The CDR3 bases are TGTGCCACCAGCTCCCGCACGGGAACTGGGGCCCTGGGGGGAGGCACCGGGGAGCTGTTTTTT.